The present TCR beta chain was sequenced within a study of regulatory T cells in long-lasting Graves disease. Study at large: Graves' patients, diagnosed recently, had received antithyroid drugs under 3 months.

Whole-study results and caveats: It was possible that the small sample size reduced accuracy.

According to the study, TCR beta libraries were built with iRepertoire HTBI primers and CDR3-region Arm-PCR. TCRdb re-derived calls from the multiplex PCR reads in MiXCR, one entry per CDR3 protein. The sample comprises 400,000 to 500,000 distinct CDR3 sequences, about a sixth of which are singletons, and about 25% rests with the top ten. As regards this clonotype: What it binds is not known.

The time point is: newly diagnosed GD, antithyroid drugs for less than 3 months. From PBMCs, RNA was extracted and then used to make the TCR library. CDR1 is SGDLS and CDR2 is YYNGEE in the germline V gene. V was clipped by 0 bases and J by 3 bases; unmatched bases: 12. The CDR3 is made up of 18 amino acids. These records were also assigned to another study, of T cells in Graves' hyperthyroidism and ophthalmopathy. From that second work: The HTBI primer set was used in a first-round RT-PCR of the TCR CDR3.

This material consisted of peripheral blood mononuclear cells (PBMCs), taken at new diagnosis, from a patient treated with antithyroid drugs. The TCR sequence derives from a woman between 18 and 30 years old with Graves disease. This chain uses TRBV9 with TRBJ2-3; the match to TRBD2 covers 8 bases. CDR3 nucleotides: TGTGCCAGCAGCGTAGGAGCTGGACTAGCATTAGGGACAGATACGCAGTATTTT. Translation: CASSVGAGLALGTDTQYF.